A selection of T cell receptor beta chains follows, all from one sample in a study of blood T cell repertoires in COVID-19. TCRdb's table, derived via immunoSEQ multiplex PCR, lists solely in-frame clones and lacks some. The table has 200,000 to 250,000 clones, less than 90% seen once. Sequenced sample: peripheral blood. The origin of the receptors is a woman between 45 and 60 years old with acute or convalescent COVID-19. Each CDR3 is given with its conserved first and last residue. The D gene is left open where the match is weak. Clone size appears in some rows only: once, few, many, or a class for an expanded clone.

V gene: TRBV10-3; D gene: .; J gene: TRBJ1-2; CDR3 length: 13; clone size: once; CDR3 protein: CAIRTVFPYGYTF; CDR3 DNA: TGTGCCATCCGGACAGTCTTCCCCTATGGCTACACCTTC
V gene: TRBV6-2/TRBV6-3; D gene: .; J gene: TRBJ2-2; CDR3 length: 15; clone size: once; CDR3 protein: CASSFYTDNYGELFF; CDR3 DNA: TGTGCCAGCAGTTTCTACACGGACAATTACGGGGAGCTGTTTTTT
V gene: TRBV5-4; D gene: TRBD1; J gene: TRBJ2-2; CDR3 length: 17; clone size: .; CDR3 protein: CASSTPKTGLIAGELFF; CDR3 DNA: TGTGCCAGCAGTACCCCTAAGACAGGGTTGATAGCGGGGGAGCTGTTTTTT
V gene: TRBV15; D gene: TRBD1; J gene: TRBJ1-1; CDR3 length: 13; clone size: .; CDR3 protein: CATSKHRGEIAFF; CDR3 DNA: TGTGCCACCAGCAAACACAGGGGCGAGATAGCTTTCTTT
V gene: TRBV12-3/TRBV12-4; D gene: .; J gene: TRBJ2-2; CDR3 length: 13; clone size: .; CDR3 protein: CASSLALVAELFF; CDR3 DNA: TGTGCCAGCAGTTTAGCGCTAGTAGCGGAGCTGTTTTTT
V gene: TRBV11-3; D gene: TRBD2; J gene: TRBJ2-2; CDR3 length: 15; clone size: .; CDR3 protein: CASSLLAGVNGELFF; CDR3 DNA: TGTGCCAGCAGCTTACTAGCGGGGGTAAACGGGGAGCTGTTTTTT
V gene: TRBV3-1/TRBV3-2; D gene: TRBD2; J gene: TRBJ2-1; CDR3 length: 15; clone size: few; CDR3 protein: CASSQGLAGVGEQFF; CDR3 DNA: TGTGCCAGCAGCCAAGGGCTAGCGGGAGTGGGTGAGCAGTTCTTC
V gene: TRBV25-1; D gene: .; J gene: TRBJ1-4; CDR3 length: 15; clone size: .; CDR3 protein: CASSEFQATNEKLFF; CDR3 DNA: TGTGCCAGCAGTGAATTCCAGGCAACTAATGAAAAACTGTTTTTT
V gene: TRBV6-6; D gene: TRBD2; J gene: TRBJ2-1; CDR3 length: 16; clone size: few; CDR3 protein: CASSPPGRGGYNEQFF; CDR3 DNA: TGTGCCAGCAGTCCCCCAGGGCGGGGGGGGTACAATGAGCAGTTCTTC
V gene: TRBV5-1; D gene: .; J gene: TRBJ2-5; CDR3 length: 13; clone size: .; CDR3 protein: CASSLDPGETQYF; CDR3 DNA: TGCGCCAGCAGCTTGGATCCCGGGGAGACCCAGTACTTC
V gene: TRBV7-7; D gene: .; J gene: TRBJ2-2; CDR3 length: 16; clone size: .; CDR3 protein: CASSKTAQGNTGELFF; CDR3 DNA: TGTGCCAGCAGCAAAACGGCCCAGGGGAACACCGGGGAGCTGTTTTTT
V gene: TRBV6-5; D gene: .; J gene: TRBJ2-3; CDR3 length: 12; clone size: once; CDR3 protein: CASKTGTDTQYF; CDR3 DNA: TGTGCCAGTAAGACCGGGACAGATACGCAGTATTTT
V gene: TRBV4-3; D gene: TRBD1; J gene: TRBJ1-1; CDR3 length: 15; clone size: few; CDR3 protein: CASSQYRQGSLEAFF; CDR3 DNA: TGCGCCAGCAGCCAATACCGACAGGGTAGTTTAGAAGCTTTCTTT
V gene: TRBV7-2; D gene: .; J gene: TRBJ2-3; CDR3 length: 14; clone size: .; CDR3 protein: CASSLEWGGDTQYF; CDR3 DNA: TGTGCCAGCAGCTTAGAGTGGGGAGGAGATACGCAGTATTTT
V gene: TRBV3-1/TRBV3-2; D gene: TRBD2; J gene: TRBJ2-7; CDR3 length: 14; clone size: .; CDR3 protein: CASSQLAGDHEQYF; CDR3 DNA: TGTGCCAGCAGCCAGCTAGCGGGAGACCACGAGCAGTACTTC
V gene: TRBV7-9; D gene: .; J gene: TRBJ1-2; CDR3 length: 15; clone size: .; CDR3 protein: CASSHEPTPNYGYTF; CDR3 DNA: TGTGCCAGCAGCCACGAACCGACACCCAACTATGGCTACACCTTC
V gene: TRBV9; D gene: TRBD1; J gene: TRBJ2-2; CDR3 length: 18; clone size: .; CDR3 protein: CASSVEFGGQKNTGELFF; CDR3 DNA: TGTGCCAGCAGCGTAGAATTTGGGGGACAGAAGAACACCGGGGAGCTGTTTTTT
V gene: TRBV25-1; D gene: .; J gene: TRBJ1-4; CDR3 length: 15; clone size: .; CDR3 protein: CASSSLRNYNEKLFF; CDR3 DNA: TGTGCCAGCAGTTCCCTGAGGAACTATAATGAAAAACTGTTTTTT
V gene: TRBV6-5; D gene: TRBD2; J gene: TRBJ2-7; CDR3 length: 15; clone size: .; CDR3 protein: CASSSSRGGAHEQYF; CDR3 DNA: TGTGCCAGCAGTTCCTCGCGCGGGGGGGCCCACGAGCAGTACTTC
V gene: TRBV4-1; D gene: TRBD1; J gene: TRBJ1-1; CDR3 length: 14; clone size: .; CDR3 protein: CASSQGQGSTEAFF; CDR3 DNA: TGCGCCAGCAGCCAAGGACAGGGTAGCACTGAAGCTTTCTTT
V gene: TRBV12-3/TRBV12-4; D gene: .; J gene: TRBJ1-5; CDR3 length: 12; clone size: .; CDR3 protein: CASSFINQPQHF; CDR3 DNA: TGTGCCAGCAGTTTCATCAATCAGCCCCAGCATTTT
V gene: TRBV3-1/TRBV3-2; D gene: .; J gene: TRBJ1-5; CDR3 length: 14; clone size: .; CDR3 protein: CASSQEYRDQPQHF; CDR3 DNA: TGTGCCAGCAGCCAAGAGTACAGGGATCAGCCCCAGCATTTT
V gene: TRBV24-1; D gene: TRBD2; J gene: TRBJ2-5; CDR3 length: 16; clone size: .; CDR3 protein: CATSGTSGGSGETQYF; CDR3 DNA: TGTGCCACCAGTGGGACTAGCGGGGGGTCTGGGGAGACCCAGTACTTC
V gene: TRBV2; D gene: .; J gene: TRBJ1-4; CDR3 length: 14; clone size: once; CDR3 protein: CASTIRVDNEKLFF; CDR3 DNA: TGTGCCAGCACTATCAGGGTGGACAATGAAAAACTGTTTTTT
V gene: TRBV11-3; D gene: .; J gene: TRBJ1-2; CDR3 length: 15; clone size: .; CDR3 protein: CASSQGDGQLYGYTF; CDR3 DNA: TGTGCCAGCAGCCAAGGGGACGGACAGCTCTATGGCTACACCTTC
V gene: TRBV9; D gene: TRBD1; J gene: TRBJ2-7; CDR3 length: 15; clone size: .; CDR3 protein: CASSALGQGAIEQYF; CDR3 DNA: TGTGCCAGCAGCGCCCTGGGACAGGGGGCGATTGAGCAGTACTTC
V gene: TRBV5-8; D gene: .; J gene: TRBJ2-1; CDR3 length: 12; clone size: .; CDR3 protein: CAVQVTYNEQFF; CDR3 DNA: TGTGCCGTGCAGGTAACCTACAATGAGCAGTTCTTC
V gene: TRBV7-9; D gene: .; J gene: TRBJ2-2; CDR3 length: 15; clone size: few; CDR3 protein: CASSEQGLLTGELFF; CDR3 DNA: TGTGCCAGCAGCGAACAGGGTCTCTTGACCGGGGAGCTGTTTTTT
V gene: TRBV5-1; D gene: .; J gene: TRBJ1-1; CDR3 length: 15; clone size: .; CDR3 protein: CASSFHPITGTEAFF; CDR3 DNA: TGCGCCAGCAGCTTCCACCCTATAACGGGCACTGAAGCTTTCTTT
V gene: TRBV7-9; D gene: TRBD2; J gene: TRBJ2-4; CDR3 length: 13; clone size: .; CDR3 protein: CASSQAGADIQYF; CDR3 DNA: TGTGCCAGCAGCCAAGCGGGGGCGGACATTCAGTACTTC
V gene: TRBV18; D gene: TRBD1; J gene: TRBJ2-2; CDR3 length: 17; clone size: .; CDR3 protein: CASSNSRQGAITGELFF; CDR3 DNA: TGTGCCAGCTCAAATTCCAGACAGGGGGCGATCACCGGGGAGCTGTTTTTT